Shown below are 7 T cell receptor beta chains from a single sample sequenced in a study of cytotoxic CD8 clonotypes in ibrutinib-treated CLL. Assay used: immunoSEQ multiplex PCR; TCRdb lists only in-frame clones, some missing. Among some 13,000 clones listed, about 55% were seen once. Sequences were derived from PBMCs, sampled at a 24-month disease-progression time point, from a patient treated with ibrutinib. Every receptor here comes from a human donor with chronic lymphocytic leukemia.

This clone appeared a few times. The chain uses TRBV15 and TRBJ1-1; a weak D match, TRBD1 (6 bases). CDR3 length equals 12 residues. The germline V and J ends were trimmed by 3 bases and 5 bases, with 7 bases remaining between them. CDR1 and CDR2 (germline): LNHNV, YYDKDF (reference sequence). The CDR3 here is CATSSTGTEAFF. The CDR3 bases are TGTGCCACCAGCAGTACAGGGACTGAAGCTTTCTTT.

V is TRBV15 and J is TRBJ1-2; 9 bases fit TRBD1. CDR1 and CDR2 from the germline V gene are LNHNV and YYDKDF (reference sequence). The CDR3 has 18 amino acids. The trim removed 2 bases at V and 4 bases at J, leaving 14 bases unmatched. CDR3 coding DNA: TGTGCCACCAGCAGACTACACCTTGGGACAGGGCATTTCTATGGCTACACCTTC. This gives the protein CATSRLHLGTGHFYGYTF.

This clone was seen only a few times. The chain uses TRBV19 and TRBJ2-1; TRBD1 matches at 8 bases. The CDR3 is 15 residues long. Losses at the gene ends were 7 bases for V and 7 bases for J; bases not matched to a gene: 12. Germline V gene lookup returns CDR1 LNHDA and CDR2 SQIVND (reference sequence). The chain's CDR3 is CASTYPRGLVNEQFF. The CDR3 DNA follows: TGTGCCAGTACCTACCCCAGGGGGCTGGTGAATGAGCAGTTCTTC.

The chain joins TRBV5-4 to TRBJ1-3, with D unresolved. Germline values: CDR1 SGHNT, CDR2 YYREEE (reference sequence). The V end lost 2 bases, the J end lost 2 bases, and 5 bases lay between the germline ends. CDR3 length: 13 amino acids. CDR3 protein: CASSFAAGNTIYF. CDR3 coding DNA: TGTGCCAGCAGCTTCGCAGCTGGAAACACCATATATTTT. The variable domain in full, completed from reference TRBV5-4 and TRBJ1-3, reads ETGVTQSPTHLIKTRGQQVTLRCSSQSGHNTVSWYQQALGQGPQFIFQYYREEENGRGNFPPRFSGLQFPNYSSELNVNALELDDSALYLCASSFAAGNTIYFGEGSWLTVV.

The chain couples TRBV19 to TRBJ1-5; D remains ambiguous. Trimming took off 7 bases at V and 3 bases at J, with 13 bases between the two ends. Germline values: CDR1 LNHDA, CDR2 SQIVND (reference sequence). The CDR3 length is 14 residues. The CDR3 nucleotides are TGTGCCAGTAATGGAGAGGTTGACAATCAGCCCCAGCATTTT. This sequence encodes CASNGEVDNQPQHF.

This clone was detected only a few times. The gene calls are TRBV10-2 and TRBJ2-7, with D hard to call. The CDR3 covers 11 residues. In germline, CDR1 is WSHSY, CDR2 SAAADI. V lost 3 bases and J lost 3, with 3 bases in between. The CDR3 region has the DNA TGCGCCAGCAGTGACGGCTACGAGCAGTACTTC. Translation: CASSDGYEQYF.

In its sample, this clone is medium-sized. The chain's CDR3 is CASSPWDRANEKLFF. The CDR3 nucleotides are TGTGCCAGCAGCCCTTGGGACAGGGCAAATGAAAAACTGTTTTTT. This chain links TRBV9 with TRBJ1-4; 9 bases line up with TRBD1. The germline V gene has CDR1 SGDLS and CDR2 YYNGEE. The CDR3 contains 15 residues. The J segment lost 5 bases and the V segment lost 4 bases, leaving 6 bases of the junction unmatched.